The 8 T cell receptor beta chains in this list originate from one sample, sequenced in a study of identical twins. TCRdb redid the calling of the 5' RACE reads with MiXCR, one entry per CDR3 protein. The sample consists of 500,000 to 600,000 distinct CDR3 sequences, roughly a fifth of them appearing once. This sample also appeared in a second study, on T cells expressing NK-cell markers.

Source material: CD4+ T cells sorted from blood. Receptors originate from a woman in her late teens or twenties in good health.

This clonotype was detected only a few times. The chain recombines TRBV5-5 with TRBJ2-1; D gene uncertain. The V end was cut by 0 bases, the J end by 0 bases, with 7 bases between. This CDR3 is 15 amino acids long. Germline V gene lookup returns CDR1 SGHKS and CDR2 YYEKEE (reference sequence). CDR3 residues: CASSLGVRSYNEQFF. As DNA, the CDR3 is TGTGCCAGCAGCTTGGGGGTGCGCTCCTACAATGAGCAGTTCTTC.

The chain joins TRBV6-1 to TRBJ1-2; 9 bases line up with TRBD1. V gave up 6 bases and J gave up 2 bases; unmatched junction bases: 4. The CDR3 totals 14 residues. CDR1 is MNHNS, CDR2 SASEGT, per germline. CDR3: CASSNGQGNYGYTF. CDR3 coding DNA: TGTGCCAGCAGCAACGGACAGGGGAACTATGGCTACACCTTC.

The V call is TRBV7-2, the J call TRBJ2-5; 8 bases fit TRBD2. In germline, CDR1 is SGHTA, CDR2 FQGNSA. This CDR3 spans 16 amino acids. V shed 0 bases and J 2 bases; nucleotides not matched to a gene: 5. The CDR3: CASSLARTSRQETQYF. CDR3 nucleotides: TGTGCCAGCAGCTTAGCAAGGACTAGCCGTCAAGAGACCCAGTACTTC.

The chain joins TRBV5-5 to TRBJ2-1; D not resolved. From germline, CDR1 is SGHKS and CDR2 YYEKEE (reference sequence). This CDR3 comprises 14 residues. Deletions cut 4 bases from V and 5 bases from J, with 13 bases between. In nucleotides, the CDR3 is TGTGCCAGCAGCCCCTCGATCGTGGACAATGAGCAGTTCTTC. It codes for CASSPSIVDNEQFF.

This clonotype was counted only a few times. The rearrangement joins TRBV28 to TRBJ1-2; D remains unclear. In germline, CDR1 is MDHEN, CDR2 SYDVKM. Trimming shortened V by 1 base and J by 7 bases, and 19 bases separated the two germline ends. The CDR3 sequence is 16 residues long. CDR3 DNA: TGTGCCAGCAGTTTATCAAGTCCCGTGATGTCGGGTGGCTACACCTTC. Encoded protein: CASSLSSPVMSGGYTF.

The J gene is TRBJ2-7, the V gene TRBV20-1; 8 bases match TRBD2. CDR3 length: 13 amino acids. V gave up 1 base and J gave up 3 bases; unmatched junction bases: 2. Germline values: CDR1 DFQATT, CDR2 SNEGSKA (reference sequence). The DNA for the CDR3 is TGCAGTGCTAGAGTTGCGGGAGGCTACGAGCAGTACTTC. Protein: CSARVAGGYEQYF.

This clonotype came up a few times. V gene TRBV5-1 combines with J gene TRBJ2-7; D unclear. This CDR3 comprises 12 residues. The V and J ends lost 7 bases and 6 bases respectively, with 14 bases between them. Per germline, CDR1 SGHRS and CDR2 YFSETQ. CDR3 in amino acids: CASGRDVGEQYF. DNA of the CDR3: TGCGCCAGCGGCCGCGACGTGGGCGAGCAGTACTTC. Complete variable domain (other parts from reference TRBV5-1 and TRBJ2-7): KAGVTQTPRYLIKTRGQQVTLSCSPISGHRSVSWYQQTPGQGLQFLFEYFSETQRNKGNFPGRFSGRQFSNSRSEMNVSTLELGDSALYLCASGRDVGEQYFGPGTRLTVT.

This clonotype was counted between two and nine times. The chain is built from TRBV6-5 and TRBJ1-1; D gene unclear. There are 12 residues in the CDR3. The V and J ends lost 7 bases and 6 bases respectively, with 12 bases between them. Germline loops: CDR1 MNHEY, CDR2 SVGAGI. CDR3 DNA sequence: TGTGCCAGCAAAGGGCGGGAGGCTGAAGCTTTCTTT. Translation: CASKGREAEAFF.